These 22 T cell receptor beta chains were sequenced from one sample in a study of T-cell memory formation after mild COVID-19. TCRdb re-derived calls from the 5' RACE reads in MiXCR, one entry per CDR3 protein. The data hold fewer than 300,000 distinct CDR3 sequences, with 16% observed a single time. Sequenced material: PBMCs or a T cell subset sorted from them (not recorded which). These receptor sequences come from a man younger than 30 who had mild COVID-19 (a few samples of this study predate the infection). Cell type and time point are not known.

The CDR3: CATSRITGYGYTF. CDR3 coding DNA: TGTGCCACCAGCCGAATTACAGGTTATGGCTACACCTTC. The rearrangement links TRBV15 to TRBJ1-2; possibly TRBD1 for D (5 bases). Germline V lookup: CDR1 LNHNV, CDR2 YYDKDF (reference sequence). V was pared by 5 bases and J by 5 bases, with 12 bases between. CDR3 size: 13 residues.

This clonotype has only a few counts. In nucleotides, the CDR3 is TGCGCCAGCAGTGAGGACAGGGAAGAGACCCAGTACTTC. This sequence encodes CASSEDREETQYF. The V and J genes are TRBV10-1 and TRBJ2-5; 7 nucleotides line up with TRBD1. The CDR3 loop spans 13 amino acids. Germline lookup yields CDR1 WNHNN and CDR2 SYGVQD (reference sequence). The V gene end was trimmed by 2 bases and the J gene end by 3 bases; junction bases not matched to a gene: 0.

This clonotype was detected many times. This rearrangement joins TRBV7-2 to TRBJ2-1, with D unresolved. The germline V gene has CDR1 SGHTA and CDR2 FQGNSA. Trimming cost V 5 bases and J 8 bases, with 19 bases left between them. This CDR3 has 15 residues. CDR3 region: CASSLETGLAYEQFF. Here the CDR3 DNA reads TGTGCCAGCAGCCTTGAGACGGGCCTCGCTTATGAGCAGTTCTTC.

The chain combines TRBV6-1 with TRBJ2-5; 9 nucleotides agree with TRBD1. This CDR3 is built from 15 residues. The V gene's germline CDR1 is MNHNS and CDR2 SASEGT. V was clipped by 6 bases and J by 2 bases; unmatched bases: 7. This CDR3 is CASRRSGQGQETQYF. Here the CDR3 DNA reads TGTGCCAGCAGAAGGTCGGGACAGGGACAAGAGACCCAGTACTTC.

The table lists this clonotype with a few counts. The rearrangement links TRBV7-2 to TRBJ1-5, with a possible D match to TRBD1 (5 bases). This CDR3 has 13 residues. V gave up 3 bases and J gave up 4 bases, with 7 bases separating them. Germline-derived CDR1 and CDR2 are SGHTA and FQGNSA. CDR3 loop: CASSFRQNQPQHF. The CDR3 DNA reads TGTGCCAGCAGCTTCCGACAGAATCAGCCCCAGCATTTT.

The V gene is TRBV3-1, the J gene TRBJ1-4, with 7 bases matching TRBD1. With 6 bases clipped from V and 13 bases from J, the junction kept 8 bases outside the gene matches. Germline V gene lookup returns CDR1 LGHDT and CDR2 YNNKEL (reference sequence). The CDR3 has 12 residues. The CDR3 protein is CASSLRDRRLFF. CDR3 bases: TGTGCCAGCAGTCTCCGGGACAGACGACTGTTTTTT.

The sample holds a few counts of this clonotype. The chain joins TRBV15 to TRBJ2-4, with D possibly TRBD1 on 7 matching bases. CDR3 size: 16 residues. Germline values: CDR1 LNHNV, CDR2 YYDKDF (reference sequence). V lost 6 bases, J lost 2 bases, and 17 bases lay in between. The CDR3 DNA follows: TGTGCCACCAGAAGCGACAGGGAGGTATCCAAAAACATTCAGTACTTC. Translated: CATRSDREVSKNIQYF.

V usage is TRBV4-1 and J usage is TRBJ1-4, with D unresolved. The CDR3 consists of 12 residues. V was trimmed by 6 bases and J by 4 bases, leaving 6 bases between them. The germline V gene encodes CDR1 MGHRA and CDR2 YSYEKL. The CDR3 DNA is TGCGCCAGCAGACTGCATAATGAAAAACTGTTTTTT. It is translated as CASRLHNEKLFF.

The chain combines TRBV6-6 with TRBJ2-2; 8 nucleotides line up with TRBD1. Trimming removed 4 bases from V and 5 bases from J; junction bases left unmatched: 3. CDR3 length equals 14 residues. The germline gives CDR1 MNHNY, CDR2 SVGAGI (reference sequence). CDR3 amino acids: CASSSYRGTGELFF. For the CDR3, the DNA is TGTGCCAGCAGTTCGTACAGGGGGACCGGGGAGCTGTTTTTT.

V and J are TRBV7-2 and TRBJ1-4; D is unclear. Germline CDR1 reads SGHTA; CDR2 reads FQGNSA. CDR3 size: 13 residues. The V end was cut by 8 bases, the J end by 4 bases, with 11 bases between. In nucleotides, the CDR3 is TGTGCCAGCGGTATCCCAGTTAATGAAAAACTGTTTTTT. Its protein is CASGIPVNEKLFF.

DNA of the CDR3: TGTGCCAGCGCTAGCCCCGGGGAGCTGTTTTTT. As protein: CASASPGELFF. The chain recombines TRBV7-2 with TRBJ2-2, with D possibly TRBD2 on 5 matching bases. Deletions cut 8 bases from V and 6 bases from J, with 7 bases between. Germline values: CDR1 SGHTA, CDR2 FQGNSA. The CDR3 is 11 amino acids.

This clonotype has just a few counts. V and J are TRBV10-3 and TRBJ2-3, with D maybe TRBD2 (6 bases). The CDR3 loop spans 13 amino acids. Trimming shortened V by 10 bases and J by 0 bases, and 11 bases separated the two germline ends. Per the germline V gene, CDR1 is ENHRY and CDR2 is SYGVKD. The CDR3 reads CATKAGSTDTQYF. DNA for the CDR3: TGTGCCACCAAAGCGGGTAGCACAGATACGCAGTATTTT.

The chain joins TRBV6-5 to TRBJ2-7; D perhaps matches TRBD1 (7 bases). The CDR3 totals 13 residues. CDR1 is MNHEY and CDR2 is SVGAGI in the germline V gene. The CDR3, as DNA: TGTGCCAGCAGTGCGCGGGACAGCTACGTGCAGTACGTC. This encodes CASSARDSYVQYV.

The sample holds many counts of this clonotype. The chain couples TRBV6-5 to TRBJ2-3; TRBD2 matches at 14 bases. This CDR3 region has 17 residues. V dropped 0 bases and J dropped 6; count of bases not matched to a gene: 5. Per the germline V gene, CDR1 is MNHEY and CDR2 is SVGAGI. In DNA form, the CDR3 reads TGTGCCAGCAGTTACTCCGGACTAGCGGGGGGCCCGGATACGCAGTATTTT. Its translation: CASSYSGLAGGPDTQYF.

Only a few counts were recorded for this clonotype. The chain employs TRBV5-1 and TRBJ2-1; 13 nucleotides agree with TRBD2. Germline V lookup: CDR1 SGHRS, CDR2 YFSETQ. The CDR3 spans 15 residues. The trim removed 4 bases at V and 10 bases at J, leaving 8 bases unmatched. The chain's CDR3 is CASSDTSGGAEEQFF. CDR3 coding DNA: TGCGCCAGCAGCGACACTAGCGGGGGGGCTGAGGAGCAGTTCTTC.

This clonotype appeared a few times. The genes are TRBV6-6 and TRBJ2-7; D not resolved. This CDR3 comprises 15 residues. Trimming stripped 4 bases from V and 1 base from J, with 14 bases between. Per germline, CDR1 MNHNY and CDR2 SVGAGI (reference sequence). The CDR3 here is CASSLGYDRSYEQYF. For the CDR3, the DNA is TGTGCCAGCAGTTTGGGATATGACCGATCCTACGAGCAGTACTTC.

The chain carries TRBV7-9 and TRBJ2-5; 9 bases map to TRBD1. The junction had 13 bases not matched to a gene; V was cut back by 5 bases and J by 9 bases. Looked up from germline, CDR1 is SEHNR and CDR2 is FQNEAQ (reference sequence). There are 15 residues in the CDR3. The CDR3 bases are TGTGCCAGCAGCGCACCCGGGACAGGGACGTGGGCCCAGTACTTC. Translation: CASSAPGTGTWAQYF.

This clonotype has just a few counts. The gene calls are TRBV6-5 and TRBJ2-6; no reliable D call. Deletions cut 2 bases from V and 0 bases from J, with 8 bases between. This CDR3 comprises 16 residues. Looked up from germline, CDR1 is MNHEY and CDR2 is SVGAGI. This CDR3 reads CASSYAVYSGANVLTF. The DNA for the CDR3 is TGTGCCAGCAGTTACGCGGTGTACTCTGGGGCCAACGTCCTGACTTTC.

This clonotype was counted only a few times. The chain uses TRBV6-6 and TRBJ2-5, with TRBD2 as a possible D gene (9 bases). Germline V lookup: CDR1 MNHNY, CDR2 SVGAGI (reference sequence). V was shortened by 5 bases and J by 7 bases, with 17 bases between the two germline ends. This CDR3 contains 14 residues. CDR3 nucleotides: TGTGCCAGCAGTGCCCTAGCGGGACAGGCGACCCAGTACTTC. Translation gives CASSALAGQATQYF.

This clonotype was seen only a few times. V is TRBV5-1 and J is TRBJ2-5; tentative D call: TRBD1 (5 bases). Trimming removed 4 bases at V and 2 bases at J, with 18 bases between. Germline CDR1 and CDR2: SGHRS and YFSETQ. This CDR3 is 16 amino acids long. This CDR3 is CASSLISGRGQETQYF. In DNA, the CDR3 is TGCGCCAGCAGCCTAATTTCGGGTAGGGGACAAGAGACCCAGTACTTC. Variable domain in full (rest from reference TRBV5-1 and TRBJ2-5): KAGVTQTPRYLIKTRGQQVTLSCSPISGHRSVSWYQQTPGQGLQFLFEYFSETQRNKGNFPGRFSGRQFSNSRSEMNVSTLELGDSALYLCASSLISGRGQETQYFGPGTRLLVL.

This clonotype was counted only a few times. This chain links TRBV7-8 with TRBJ2-1, with a possible D match to TRBD1 (6 bases). The V end was cut by 4 bases, the J end by 4 bases, with 17 bases between. This CDR3 region has 16 residues. Germline values: CDR1 SGHVS, CDR2 FQNEAQ. The CDR3 nucleotides read TGTGCCAGCAGCTCCCGCACAGGGCGCTCATACAATGAGCAGTTCTTC. This translates into CASSSRTGRSYNEQFF.

This rearrangement joins TRBV6-5 to TRBJ2-1; no definite D call. The CDR3 runs to 13 residues. Germline V gene lookup returns CDR1 MNHEY and CDR2 SVGAGI. Trimming shortened V by 7 bases and J by 6 bases, and 13 bases separated the two germline ends. CDR3 amino acids: CASTLGPGNEQFF. The CDR3 DNA reads TGTGCCAGCACCCTCGGGCCCGGCAATGAGCAGTTCTTC.